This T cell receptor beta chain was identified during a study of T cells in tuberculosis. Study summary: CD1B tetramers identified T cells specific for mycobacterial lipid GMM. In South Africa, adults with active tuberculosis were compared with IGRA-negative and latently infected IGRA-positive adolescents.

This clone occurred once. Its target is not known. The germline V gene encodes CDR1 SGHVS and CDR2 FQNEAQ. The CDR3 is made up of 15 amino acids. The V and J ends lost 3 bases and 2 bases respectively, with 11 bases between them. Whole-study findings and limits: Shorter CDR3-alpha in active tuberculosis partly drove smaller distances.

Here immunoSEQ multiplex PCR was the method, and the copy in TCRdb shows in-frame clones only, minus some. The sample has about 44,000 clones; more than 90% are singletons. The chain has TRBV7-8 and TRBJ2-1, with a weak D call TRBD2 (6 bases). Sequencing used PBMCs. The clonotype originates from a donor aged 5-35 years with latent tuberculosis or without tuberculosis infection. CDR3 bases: TGTGCCAGCAGCTTCGGGGGTGTCACCTACAATGAGCAGTTCTTC. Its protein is CASSFGGVTYNEQFF.